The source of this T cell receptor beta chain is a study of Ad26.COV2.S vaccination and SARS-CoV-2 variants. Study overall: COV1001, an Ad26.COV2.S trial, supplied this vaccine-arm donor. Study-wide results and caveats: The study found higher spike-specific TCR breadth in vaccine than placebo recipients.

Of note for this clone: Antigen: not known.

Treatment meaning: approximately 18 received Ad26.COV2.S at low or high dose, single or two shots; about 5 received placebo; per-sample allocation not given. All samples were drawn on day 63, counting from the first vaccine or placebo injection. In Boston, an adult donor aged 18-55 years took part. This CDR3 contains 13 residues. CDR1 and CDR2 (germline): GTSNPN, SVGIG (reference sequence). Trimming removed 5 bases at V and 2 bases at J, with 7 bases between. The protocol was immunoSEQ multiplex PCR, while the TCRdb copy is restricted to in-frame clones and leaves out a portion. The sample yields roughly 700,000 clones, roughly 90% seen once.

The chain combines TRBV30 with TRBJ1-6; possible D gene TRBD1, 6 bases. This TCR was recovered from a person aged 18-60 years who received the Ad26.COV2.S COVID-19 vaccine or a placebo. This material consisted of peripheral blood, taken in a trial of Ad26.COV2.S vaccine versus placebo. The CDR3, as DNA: TGTGCCTGGGGACAGACCTATAATTCACCCCTCCACTTT. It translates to CAWGQTYNSPLHF.